These 4 T cell receptor beta chains share one sample of origin, sequenced in a study of human T cells and chemical hapten exposure. TCRdb processed the RACE reads anew with MiXCR; each CDR3 protein has one entry. The profile covers tens of thousands of distinct CDR3 sequences, with 11% appearing a single time and roughly 1.5% taken by the ten largest. Time point specified: patch test 3, about 24 weeks after DPC sensitization. Stated treatment: therapeutic diphenylcyclopropenone sensitization with weekly scalp DPC. The sequencing here drew on whole blood, taken in connection with sensitization to the hapten diphenylcyclopropenone (DPC). These receptors were taken from a woman aged 45-59 years with alopecia areata. Some clones in this sample may be carry-over from other donors' samples.

This clonotype was seen a few times. V usage is TRBV3-1 and J usage is TRBJ2-1, with 9 bases lining up with TRBD2. Unmatched junction bases numbered 3, after V lost 3 bases and J lost 3 bases. The germline CDR1 and CDR2 sequences are LGHDT and YNNKEL (reference sequence). The CDR3 is made up of 15 amino acids. The CDR3 DNA is TGTGCCAGCAGCCATTCAGCGGGGGGCTACAATGAGCAGTTCTTC. Protein: CASSHSAGGYNEQFF.

The V and J genes are TRBV12-3 or TRBV12-4 and TRBJ2-7, with D possibly TRBD1 on 5 matching bases. V was clipped by 5 bases and J by 0 bases, with 11 bases between them. The CDR3 contains 14 residues. The CDR3 DNA follows: TGTGCCAGCAGTCCCCAGACAGTCTCCTACGAGCAGTACTTC. Translation: CASSPQTVSYEQYF.

The V and J genes are TRBV18 and TRBJ2-7; 7 bases line up with TRBD1. The germline V gene encodes CDR1 KGHSH and CDR2 LQKENI. Germline trimming cut 3 bases from V and 0 bases from J; bases unmatched to any gene: 8. CDR3 length: 16 residues. CDR3 DNA: TGTGCCAGCTCACCCCCGCCGGGGACAGCCTCCTACGAGCAGTACTTC. This sequence encodes CASSPPPGTASYEQYF.

This clonotype was recorded at least ten times. V usage is TRBV27 and J usage is TRBJ2-7, with TRBD2 matching over 8 bases. Germline lookup yields CDR1 MNHEY and CDR2 SMNVEV (reference sequence). This CDR3 is built from 15 residues. V was pared by 0 bases and J by 3 bases, with 4 bases of the junction left unmatched. CDR3 sequence reads: CASSLSRTSLYEQYF. CDR3 bases: TGTGCCAGCAGTTTATCGAGGACTAGCCTCTACGAGCAGTACTTC.